The 21 T cell receptor beta chains presented below share a single source sample, sequenced in a study of cytomegalovirus exposure and HLA in healthy donors. PCR was performed using 60 Vbeta and 13 Jbeta primers. Libraries were prepared by immunoSEQ multiplex PCR; TCRdb keeps only in-frame clonotypes and omits some of them. The data contain about 140,000 clones, around 84% of them singletons. The sequenced sample consisted of PBMCs. Receptors were obtained from a man in his fifties in good health and CMV-seronegative.

This chain joins TRBV29-1 and TRBJ2-7, with TRBD1 matching 8 bases. Germline V gene sequence: CDR1 SQVTM, CDR2 ANQGSEA. The J segment lost 3 bases and the V segment lost 6 bases, leaving 4 bases of the junction unmatched. There are 12 residues in the CDR3. CDR3 nucleotide sequence: TGCAGCGTCGGGGACAGGAACTACGAGCAGTACTTC. Its translation is CSVGDRNYEQYF.

The V call is TRBV19, the J call TRBJ2-1, with D unresolved. The CDR3 contains 13 residues. The germline V and J ends were trimmed by 1 base and 7 bases, with 8 bases remaining between them. Per the germline V gene, CDR1 is LNHDA and CDR2 is SQIVND (reference sequence). CDR3 in DNA: TGTGCCAGTAGTATAGGTTCACGGAATGAGCAGTTCTTC. Protein: CASSIGSRNEQFF.

The V call is TRBV5-1, the J call TRBJ1-6; 8 bases match TRBD1. This CDR3 has 16 residues. The ends lost 3 bases at V and 7 bases at J; junction bases unmatched: 9. The germline V gene has CDR1 SGHRS and CDR2 YFSETQ. The CDR3 loop reads CASSSGTGDSNSPLHF. The CDR3 nucleotides read TGCGCCAGCAGCTCCGGGACAGGTGATTCCAATTCACCCCTCCACTTT.

V usage is TRBV28 and J usage is TRBJ2-2; 8 positions agree with TRBD2. This CDR3 spans 16 amino acids. The V and J ends lost 3 bases and 6 bases, in that order; junction bases with no gene match: 9. Per germline, CDR1 MDHEN and CDR2 SYDVKM. Here the CDR3 reads CASSFSGTSFAGELFF. Here the CDR3 DNA reads TGTGCCAGCAGTTTCTCTGGGACTAGTTTTGCCGGGGAGCTGTTTTTT. Full variable domain (rest looked up from reference TRBV28 and TRBJ2-2): DVKVTQSSRYLVKRTGEKVFLECVQDMDHENMFWYRQDPGLGLRLIYFSYDVKMKEKGDIPEGYSVSREKKERFSLILESASTNQTSMYLCASSFSGTSFAGELFFGEGSRLTVL.

This clone was picked up one time. V gene TRBV28 combines with J gene TRBJ1-5, with D perhaps matching TRBD1 (6 bases). V shed 7 bases and J shed 5 bases, with 18 bases lying between them. Germline-derived CDR1 and CDR2 are MDHEN and SYDVKM. This CDR3 is 15 amino acids long. Here the CDR3 reads CASTSDSSGYQPQHF. The CDR3 region has the DNA TGTGCCAGCACCTCGGACAGTTCTGGGTATCAGCCCCAGCATTTT.

V is TRBV21-1 and J is TRBJ2-2; no check of the table's D call, TRBD1, against the DNA was made. TRBV21-1 is a documented pseudogene. CDR3 length: 15 residues. This chain's CDR3 is CASRQVTLNTGELFF. Written as DNA, the CDR3 is TGTGCCAGCAGACAGGTAACACTGAACACCGGGGAGCTGTTTTTT.

This clone was seen only a few times. The V and J genes are TRBV23-1 and TRBJ1-1, with 7 positions matching TRBD1. TRBV23-1 is sorted into the ORF group, with uncertain function. V dropped 2 bases and J dropped 3; count of bases not matched to a gene: 15. The CDR3 spans 18 residues. The DNA of the CDR3 is TGCGCCAGCAGTCAAAATCATGGGAAAGGGGGCGCGGACACTGAAGCTTTCTTT. Translated, it gives CASSQNHGKGGADTEAFF.

This clone has just one count. The chain combines TRBV18 with TRBJ2-7; weak D call: TRBD2 (8 bases). V lost 3 bases, J lost 9 bases, and 24 bases lay in between. The CDR3 runs 16 residues. Looked up from germline, CDR1 is KGHSH and CDR2 is LQKENI. CDR3 region: CASSPSDRQAAGGQYF. Here the CDR3 DNA reads TGTGCCAGCTCACCTTCGGACAGGCAGGCGGCGGGGGGGCAGTACTTC.

There are many counts of this clone. The DNA of the CDR3 is TGTGCCAGCAGCTTAACCCCAGGGTTGGAGCATGAAAAACTGTTTTTT. Protein product: CASSLTPGLEHEKLFF. The chain recombines TRBV7-6 with TRBJ1-4, with D perhaps matching TRBD1 (5 bases). The V gene's germline CDR1 is SGHVS and CDR2 FNYEAQ. Trimming removed 2 bases at V and 6 bases at J, with 16 bases between. CDR3 size: 16 residues. The variable domain in full, with the rest retrieved from reference TRBV7-6 and TRBJ1-4, is GAGVSQSPRYKVTKRGQDVALRCDPISGHVSLYWYRQALGQGPEFLTYFNYEAQQDKSGLPNDRFSAERPEGSISTLTIQRTEQRDSAMYRCASSLTPGLEHEKLFFGSGTQLSVL.

This clone was seen a few times. The chain has TRBV5-1 and TRBJ1-1; D perhaps matches TRBD1 (6 bases). Germline lookup yields CDR1 SGHRS and CDR2 YFSETQ. CDR3 length equals 12 residues. Trimming cost V 4 bases and J 7 bases, with 11 bases left between them. CDR3 amino acids: CASSVEGHEAFF. CDR3 bases: TGCGCCAGCAGCGTGGAGGGACATGAAGCTTTCTTT.

Of note for this clone: The same CDR3 also results from other DNA sequences found in this sample. This chain joins TRBV2 and TRBJ2-7; D call uncertain. The germline V gene encodes CDR1 SNHLY and CDR2 FYNNEI. CDR3 length equals 12 residues. Trimming pared 3 bases from V and 4 bases from J, leaving 7 bases between. CDR3 nucleotide sequence: TGTGCCAGCAGTGACTCCCCTTACGAGCAGTACTTC. Protein sequence: CASSDSPYEQYF.

This clone was seen a few times. J is TRBJ2-7 and V is TRBV4-1; TRBD2 matches 8 bases. The V and J ends lost 0 bases and 0 bases, in that order; junction bases with no gene match: 4. The CDR3 has 16 amino acids. Germline V gives CDR1 MGHRA, CDR2 YSYEKL. CDR3 DNA: TGCGCCAGCAGCCAAGAGATGGGACTAGGCTCCTACGAGCAGTACTTC. It encodes CASSQEMGLGSYEQYF.

This clone was picked up one time. The chain has TRBV10-3 and TRBJ2-5; TRBD2 agrees at 10 bases. The junction had 4 bases not matched to a gene; V was cut back by 6 bases and J by 3 bases. The CDR3 loop spans 14 amino acids. In germline, CDR1 is ENHRY, CDR2 SYGVKD. CDR3 region: CAISPSGGEETQYF. CDR3 bases: TGTGCCATCAGCCCGAGCGGGGGGGAAGAGACCCAGTACTTC.

The chain couples TRBV18 to TRBJ2-3; 7 bases align to TRBD1. Germline V gives CDR1 KGHSH, CDR2 LQKENI. The CDR3 is 15 amino acids. J was trimmed by 3 bases and V by 4 bases; bases with no gene match: 7. The CDR3: CASSLGTDGTDTQYF. The CDR3 DNA is TGTGCCAGCTCACTCGGGACAGACGGGACAGATACGCAGTATTTT. Looking up the rest from reference TRBV18 and TRBJ2-3 gives the full variable domain: NAGVMQNPRHLVRRRGQEARLRCSPMKGHSHVYWYRQLPEEGLKFMVYLQKENIIDESGMPKERFSAEFPKEGPSILRIQQVVRGDSAAYFCASSLGTDGTDTQYFGPGTRLTVL.

The V gene is TRBV10-2, the J gene TRBJ1-4; 8 bases align to TRBD1. V lost 5 bases to trimming and J lost 0 bases; unmatched junction nucleotides: 2. The CDR3 spans 15 residues. Germline V gene lookup returns CDR1 WSHSY and CDR2 SAAADI. The CDR3 DNA is TGCGCCAGCAGTCAGGGGGCGGCAACTAATGAAAAACTGTTTTTT. It is translated as CASSQGAATNEKLFF.

The J gene is TRBJ1-2, the V gene TRBV28, with 7 bases fitting TRBD1. Trimming took 6 bases from V and 7 from J; bases not matched to a gene: 5. The CDR3 covers 12 residues. The germline V gene has CDR1 MDHEN and CDR2 SYDVKM. The CDR3 DNA sequence: TGTGCCAGCAGCGGGACAGTTGGTGGCTACACCTTC. It specifies CASSGTVGGYTF.

The V gene is TRBV27, the J gene TRBJ1-1; 11 bases fit TRBD1. The length of the CDR3 is 14 residues. The germline V gene encodes CDR1 MNHEY and CDR2 SMNVEV (reference sequence). After removal of 4 bases from V and 7 bases from J, the junction contained 5 bases not matched to a gene. In DNA form, the CDR3 reads TGTGCCAGCAGTTGGGACAGGGGGTTTCTTGAAGCTTTCTTT. Its translation: CASSWDRGFLEAFF.

This clone has only a few counts. The J gene is TRBJ1-5, the V gene TRBV6-5, with D perhaps TRBD1 (5 bases). The V end lost 5 bases, the J end lost 3 bases, and 14 bases lay between the germline ends. This CDR3 spans 15 amino acids. Germline V lookup: CDR1 MNHEY, CDR2 SVGAGI. The CDR3 DNA is TGTGCCAGCAGTCAAACCGGGACTGACAATCAGCCCCAGCATTTT. Translation gives CASSQTGTDNQPQHF.

This clone was seen only once. The chain is built from TRBV7-6 and TRBJ1-1; a weak D match, TRBD1 (5 bases). Trimming cost V 5 bases and J 0 bases, with 10 bases left between them. Germline CDR1 reads SGHVS; CDR2 reads FNYEAQ. The CDR3 extends over 14 amino acids. DNA of the CDR3: TGTGCCAGCAGCCGGGGGGGAGTGAACACTGAAGCTTTCTTT. Translated, it gives CASSRGGVNTEAFF.

V is TRBV5-6 and J is TRBJ2-7; the D is unclear. The CDR3 totals 12 residues. The germline V gene encodes CDR1 SGHDT and CDR2 YYEEEE. V lost 1 base and J lost 3, with 5 bases in between. The CDR3 region is CASSLLFYEQYF. DNA for the CDR3: TGTGCCAGCAGCTTGTTATTCTACGAGCAGTACTTC.

The genes are TRBV19 and TRBJ2-7, with D maybe TRBD1 (5 bases). The CDR3 totals 12 residues. V lost 7 bases and J lost 6, with 13 bases in between. The germline gives CDR1 LNHDA, CDR2 SQIVND (reference sequence). CDR3 sequence reads: CASKLQGGEQYF. The CDR3 bases are TGTGCCAGTAAGCTCCAGGGTGGCGAGCAGTACTTC.